These T cell receptor beta chains were read from a single sample in a study of CD8+CD57+ T cells in acquired aplastic anemia. TCRdb processed the reads anew with MiXCR; each CDR3 protein has one entry. The repertoire holds some 120,000 distinct CDR3 sequences, with over 30% as singletons. Sequencing was carried out using sorted CD4+, CD8+, or CD8+CD57+ T cells (not recorded which) from PBMCs. The receptor source for this set is a human donor with aplastic anemia. Each CDR3 is given with its conserved first and last residue. Each record gives: V gene, D gene, clone size, J gene, CDR3 DNA, CDR3 protein. A D gene is named only where the DNA matches it firmly. Expanded clones get a size class; other rows say once, few or many, or leave the size out.

V: TRBV29-1
D: .
size: many
J: TRBJ1-2
DNA: TGCAGCGTTGTAGACAGCCGGTCAGCTAACTATGGCTACACCTTC
CDR3: CSVVDSRSANYGYTF

V: TRBV7-6
D: TRBD2
size: .
J: TRBJ2-3
DNA: TGTGCCAGCATCTTAGCGGGGCACACGCAGTATTTT
CDR3: CASILAGHTQYF

V: TRBV5-1
D: TRBD2
size: many
J: TRBJ2-5
DNA: TGCGCCAGCAGCTTGGCGGCGGGGGAAGAGACCCAGTACTTC
CDR3: CASSLAAGEETQYF

V: TRBV20-1
D: TRBD1
size: many
J: TRBJ2-7
DNA: TGCAGTGCTAGAGAGACAGGGGATGGCGAGCAGTACTTC
CDR3: CSARETGDGEQYF

V: TRBV7-8
D: .
size: many
J: TRBJ2-5
DNA: TGTGCCAGCAGCTTATTGCGTTGGGTGCGGATCAAAGAGACCCAGTACTTC
CDR3: CASSLLRWVRIKETQYF

V: TRBV19
D: .
size: few
J: TRBJ1-2
DNA: TGTGCCAGTTCGGCAGGGCTCACTAACTATGGCTACACCTTC
CDR3: CASSAGLTNYGYTF

V: TRBV20-1
D: .
size: .
J: TRBJ1-2
DNA: TGCAGTGCTAGAGATCTGGATTGGGATCCTCTCTATGGCTACACCTTC
CDR3: CSARDLDWDPLYGYTF

V: TRBV29-1
D: .
size: .
J: TRBJ2-7
DNA: TGCAGCGTTGTTGGCAGGGGCTACGAGCAGTACTTC
CDR3: CSVVGRGYEQYF

V: TRBV5-4
D: .
size: many
J: TRBJ1-2
DNA: TGTGCCAGCAGCTTGGTGGGAGGCATAACTATGGGCTACACCTTC
CDR3: CASSLVGGITMGYTF

V: TRBV6-6
D: .
size: many
J: TRBJ1-6
DNA: TGTGCCAGCAGTTACGTGCCCCTCGGCACCTATAATTCACCCCTCCACTTT
CDR3: CASSYVPLGTYNSPLHF

V: TRBV6-1
D: .
size: many
J: TRBJ1-3
DNA: TGTGCCAGCAGTGAAGGAAGGAACACCATATATTTT
CDR3: CASSEGRNTIYF

V: TRBV5-1
D: .
size: many
J: TRBJ1-3
DNA: TGCGCCAGCAGCTTGGTGGGAGGGACGAGCTCTGGAAACACCATATATTTT
CDR3: CASSLVGGTSSGNTIYF

V: TRBV24-1
D: .
size: many
J: TRBJ1-1
DNA: TGTGCCACCGGGGACAACGGTGGGGCTTTCTTT
CDR3: CATGDNGGAFF

V: TRBV6-2/TRBV6-3
D: TRBD1
size: few
J: TRBJ1-1
DNA: TGTGCCAGCAGTTACATGACAGGGTTGGTTAACACTGAAGCTTTCTTT
CDR3: CASSYMTGLVNTEAFF

V: TRBV19
D: .
size: many
J: TRBJ1-5
DNA: TGTGCCAGTAGCTTTCAGCCCCAGCATTTT
CDR3: CASSFQPQHF

V: TRBV5-6
D: .
size: few
J: TRBJ1-5
DNA: TGTGCCAGCAGCTTGGGGGGAGACCAGCCCCAGCATTTT
CDR3: CASSLGGDQPQHF

V: TRBV5-6
D: TRBD2
size: many
J: TRBJ2-5
DNA: TGTGCCAGCAGCTTTACTAGCGGGGGTCAAGAGACCCAGTACTTC
CDR3: CASSFTSGGQETQYF

V: TRBV6-6
D: TRBD1
size: many
J: TRBJ1-6
DNA: TGTGCCAGCAGTTACTCGGGACAGGGGGCAAATTCACCCCTCCACTTT
CDR3: CASSYSGQGANSPLHF

V: TRBV10-3
D: TRBD2
size: .
J: TRBJ2-1
DNA: TGTGCCATCAGCCTAGCGGGAGCCGAGCAGTTCTTC
CDR3: CAISLAGAEQFF

V: TRBV15
D: .
size: many
J: TRBJ2-3
DNA: TGTGCCACCAGCCCAGGGTACACAGATACGCAGTATTTT
CDR3: CATSPGYTDTQYF

V: TRBV10-3
D: .
size: few
J: TRBJ1-2
DNA: TGTGCCATCAGCGATGCGGGGAGATCTAACTATGTGGGGTCCGGAGGCTACACCTTC
CDR3: CAISDAGRSNYVGSGGYTF

V: TRBV24-1
D: TRBD2
size: .
J: TRBJ2-3
DNA: TGTGCCACCAGTGATTTGGCGGGGGGGTCAGATACGCAGTATTTT
CDR3: CATSDLAGGSDTQYF

V: TRBV2
D: TRBD1
size: .
J: TRBJ2-5
DNA: TGTGCCAGCAGTGTAGGGACAGGCAACCAGGAGACCCAGTACTTC
CDR3: CASSVGTGNQETQYF

V: TRBV19
D: TRBD1
size: .
J: TRBJ1-4
DNA: TGTGCCAGTAGTCCTACAGGGGCTGAAAAACTGTTTTTT
CDR3: CASSPTGAEKLFF

V: TRBV29-1
D: .
size: .
J: TRBJ2-7
DNA: TGCAGCGTTGAGGGGACAAACTCCTACGAGCAGTACTTC
CDR3: CSVEGTNSYEQYF

V: TRBV11-2
D: .
size: few
J: TRBJ2-1
DNA: TGTGCCAGCAGCTTAGACAGGATGCCCACGGGTGAGCAGTTCTTC
CDR3: CASSLDRMPTGEQFF

V: TRBV6-2/TRBV6-3
D: TRBD1
size: .
J: TRBJ1-1
DNA: TGTGCCAGCAGTACACGGACAGGGAAAGCTTTCTTT
CDR3: CASSTRTGKAFF

V: TRBV10-2
D: .
size: .
J: TRBJ1-2
DNA: TGCGCCAGATATGGCTACACCTTC
CDR3: CARYGYTF

V: TRBV5-1
D: TRBD2
size: many
J: TRBJ2-3
DNA: TGCGCCACGGCGGGGGGGAGAACAGATACGCAGTATTTT
CDR3: CATAGGRTDTQYF

V: TRBV19
D: .
size: many
J: TRBJ1-2
DNA: TGTGCCAGTAGTAACCACTACCCAGGGAGGAGCTTAGGGGGGAACTATGGCTACACCTTC
CDR3: CASSNHYPGRSLGGNYGYTF

V: TRBV25-1
D: TRBD1
size: few
J: TRBJ2-5
DNA: TGTGCCAGCAGTGCTAGTAGACCGGACAGGGAAGAGACCCAGTACTTC
CDR3: CASSASRPDREETQYF

V: TRBV19
D: TRBD1
size: many
J: TRBJ1-3
DNA: TGTGCCACTCAGGGGGCACCTGGAAACACCATATATTTT
CDR3: CATQGAPGNTIYF

V: TRBV6-2/TRBV6-3
D: .
size: .
J: TRBJ1-1
DNA: TGTGCCAGCAGTTACTCCCACAGGAACACTGAAGCTTTCTTT
CDR3: CASSYSHRNTEAFF

V: TRBV20-1
D: TRBD2
size: .
J: TRBJ2-2
DNA: TGCAGTGCAGAAGCGGGGAGGGACACCGGGGAGCTGTTTTTT
CDR3: CSAEAGRDTGELFF

V: TRBV2
D: .
size: .
J: TRBJ1-2
DNA: TGTGCCAGCAGTGAAGGGGGGTGGAATGGCTACACCTTC
CDR3: CASSEGGWNGYTF

V: TRBV7-9
D: TRBD1
size: many
J: TRBJ1-1
DNA: TGTGCCAGCAGCTGGGACAGGAACACTGAAGCTTTCTTT
CDR3: CASSWDRNTEAFF

V: TRBV5-4
D: .
size: many
J: TRBJ2-5
DNA: TGTGCCAGCAGCTTGCAGGCCCAAGAGACCCAGTACTTC
CDR3: CASSLQAQETQYF

V: TRBV19
D: .
size: many
J: TRBJ1-2
DNA: TGTGCCAGTAGTATTGGAGGAGACTATGGCTACACCTTC
CDR3: CASSIGGDYGYTF

V: TRBV20-1
D: .
size: .
J: TRBJ2-1
DNA: TGCAGTGCTAGTGGGGGGTCCGCCTACAATGAGCAGTTCTTC
CDR3: CSASGGSAYNEQFF

V: TRBV11-2
D: TRBD1
size: .
J: TRBJ2-3
DNA: TGTGCCAGCAGCTCGGGGACAGGGGGCACAGATACGCAGTATTTT
CDR3: CASSSGTGGTDTQYF